These 5 T cell receptor beta chains came from one sample sequenced in a study of blood T cell repertoires in COVID-19. Profiled with immunoSEQ multiplex PCR; TCRdb holds only in-frame clones, not every one. The repertoire holds roughly 70,000 clones, with approximately 88% as singletons. Sequenced input: peripheral blood. The receptors were sampled from an older woman with acute or convalescent COVID-19.

The chain links TRBV27 to TRBJ2-6, with TRBD1 matching 8 bases. This CDR3 contains 16 residues. The V gene end was trimmed by 6 bases and the J gene end by 3 bases; junction bases not matched to a gene: 7. Germline CDR1 reads MNHEY; CDR2 reads SMNVEV (reference sequence). The CDR3 nucleotides are TGTGCCAGCAGAGGACAGGGTTTTGTTGGGGCCAACGTCCTGACTTTC. Amino acid sequence: CASRGQGFVGANVLTF.

The chain combines TRBV6-1 with TRBJ1-5; TRBD1 matches at 8 bases. The V gene end was trimmed by 3 bases and the J gene end by 3 bases; junction bases not matched to a gene: 4. Germline V gene data show CDR1 as MNHNS and CDR2 as SASEGT. CDR3 length equals 15 residues. CDR3 nucleotide sequence: TGTGCCAGCAGTGAGGGGACAGGCAACAATCAGCCCCAGCATTTT. This codes for CASSEGTGNNQPQHF.

V and J are TRBV19 and TRBJ1-1; D possibly corresponds to TRBD1 (6 bases). Looked up from germline, CDR1 is LNHDA and CDR2 is SQIVND (reference sequence). V shed 6 bases and J shed 0 bases, with 17 bases lying between them. CDR3 size: 16 residues. The CDR3 loop is CASRINGGPLNTEAFF. The CDR3, as DNA: TGTGCCAGTAGAATAAACGGGGGGCCTTTGAACACTGAAGCTTTCTTT.

This chain links TRBV5-1 with TRBJ1-2, with D perhaps TRBD1 (5 bases). CDR1 is SGHRS, CDR2 YFSETQ, per germline. The CDR3 has 15 residues. Trimming took 0 bases from V and 8 from J, leaving 17 bases between them. The CDR3 loop reads CASSLEEGFEYGYTF. The CDR3 nucleotides read TGCGCCAGCAGCTTGGAGGAGGGGTTCGAGTACGGCTACACCTTC. Full variable domain (remainder filled in from reference TRBV5-1 and TRBJ1-2): KAGVTQTPRYLIKTRGQQVTLSCSPISGHRSVSWYQQTPGQGLQFLFEYFSETQRNKGNFPGRFSGRQFSNSRSEMNVSTLELGDSALYLCASSLEEGFEYGYTFGSGTRLTVV.

The rearrangement joins TRBV30 to TRBJ2-5; 7 bases match TRBD2. The ends lost 4 bases at V and 4 bases at J; junction bases unmatched: 0. Germline CDR1 reads GTSNPN; CDR2 reads SVGIG (reference sequence). The CDR3 spans 11 residues. CDR3 DNA sequence: TGTGCCTGGACTAGCGGAGAGACCCAGTACTTC. This sequence encodes CAWTSGETQYF.